The 25 T cell receptor beta chains listed next were all sequenced from one sample in a study of prognosis after radiotherapy for stage I lung cancer. Amplicons of TCR beta CDR3 were generated from genomic DNA by two-round multiplex PCR. The first PCR round targeted every TRBV and TRBJ gene with specific primers. TCRdb re-called the multiplex PCR reads with MiXCR, one entry per CDR3 protein. The data hold about 18,000 distinct CDR3 sequences, with about a quarter observed a single time. Sample: PBMCs, taken before or after stereotactic body radiation therapy (not recorded which). These receptors were collected from a donor over 45 with non-small cell lung cancer.

This clonotype was seen many times. The chain has TRBV12-3 or TRBV12-4 and TRBJ2-2; D is possibly TRBD1 (5 bases). Trimming left V 7 bases short and J 5 bases short, with 17 bases between. The CDR3 loop spans 15 amino acids. CDR3 bases: TGTGCCAGCATATTAGGACGACCAGGGACCGGGGAGCTGTTTTTT. Its translation: CASILGRPGTGELFF.

On this clonotype itself: A far bigger clonotype differs at one base, so this is likely a read error. This chain joins TRBV6-7 and TRBJ2-3; TRBD2 aligns across 7 bases. TRBV6-7 qualifies as an ORF whose function is uncertain. The CDR3 runs to 15 residues. As DNA, the CDR3 is TGTCCCAGCAGTGACTCGGCGGGAGATTCGGTTACGCAGTATTTT. It codes for CPSSDSAGDSVTQYF.

This clonotype was recorded at least ten times. The chain joins TRBV13 to TRBJ2-3; D may be TRBD2 (6 bases). The CDR3 is 18 residues long. V lost 1 base to trimming and J lost 5 bases, with 22 bases between them. Germline V gives CDR1 PRHDT, CDR2 FYEKMQ (reference sequence). CDR3 DNA: TGTGCCAGCAGCTTAGCCAGGAGAAAGGCTAGCGAGGGAGATACGCAGTATTTT. This translates into CASSLARRKASEGDTQYF.

This clonotype appeared many times. This chain connects TRBV28 to TRBJ2-1; the D is unclear. The CDR3 sequence is 12 residues long. Trimming removed 6 bases from V and 4 bases from J, with 7 bases in between. Germline CDR1 reads MDHEN; CDR2 reads SYDVKM. CDR3 coding DNA: TGTGCCAGCAGAGAACGTTACAATGAGCAGTTCTTC. This gives the protein CASRERYNEQFF.

Of note for this clonotype: The junction departs from the called germline gene at one end, perhaps through a read error. The chain has TRBV6-1 and TRBJ2-1, with D perhaps being TRBD1 or TRBD2 (6 bases each). The germline CDR1 and CDR2 sequences are MNHNS and SASEGT. CDR3 length: 15 amino acids. Written as DNA, the CDR3 is TGTGCCAGCTGTAGGGGGACTTCTATTTACAATGAGCAGTTTTTC. Translated: CASCRGTSIYNEQFF.

By sample share, this clonotype is medium-sized (0.01 to 0.1%). The V gene is TRBV5-8, the J gene TRBJ2-1, with 9 nucleotides matching TRBD2. V shed 0 bases, J shed 0 bases, and the junction held 7 bases outside the gene matches. CDR1 SGHTS and CDR2 YDEGEE come from the germline V gene. The CDR3 covers 18 residues. CDR3 amino acids: CASSLAYAGGVSYNEQFF. CDR3 sequence (DNA): TGTGCCAGCAGCTTGGCCTACGCGGGAGGGGTCTCCTACAATGAGCAGTTCTTC. The full variable domain, rest sourced from reference TRBV5-8 and TRBJ2-1, is EAGVTQSPTHLIKTRGQQATLRCSPISGHTSVYWYQQALGLGLQFLLWYDEGEERNRGNFPPRFSGRQFPNYSSELNVNALELEDSALYLCASSLAYAGGVSYNEQFFGPGTRLTVL.

The table lists this clonotype with many counts. The chain combines TRBV7-8 with TRBJ2-7, with TRBD2 as a possible D gene (6 bases). CDR3 size: 15 residues. The germline V and J ends were trimmed by 6 bases and 1 base, with 16 bases remaining between them. CDR1 is SGHVS, CDR2 FQNEAQ, per germline. DNA for the CDR3: TGTGCCAGCAGGTCACTAGCCCTGAGTTCCTACGAGCAGTACTTC. Translation: CASRSLALSSYEQYF.

This clonotype was observed at least ten times. The chain joins TRBV5-6 to TRBJ2-7; tentative D call: TRBD2 (5 bases). Trimming stripped 4 bases from V and 5 bases from J, with 19 bases between. The CDR3 extends over 15 amino acids. CDR1 is SGHDT and CDR2 is YYEEEE in the germline V gene. The CDR3 nucleotides are TGTGCCAGCAGCCCGGCCGGGATTCGGATCCACGAGCAGTACTTC. Its translation: CASSPAGIRIHEQYF.

As to this clonotype: An end of the junction differs from the germline gene, which may be a read error. V and J are TRBV20-1 and TRBJ2-5; D may be TRBD1 (5 bases). Germline V lookup: CDR1 DFQATT, CDR2 SNEGSKA (reference sequence). The CDR3 has 14 amino acids. This CDR3 reads CSARTGAEQENQYF. The CDR3 bases are TGCAGTGCTAGAACAGGTGCAGAACAAGAGAACCAGTACTTC.

Details on this clonotype: Since a far larger clone is one base different, this is likely a read error. The chain joins TRBV6-9 to TRBJ1-2, with D uncertain. Germline CDR1 reads MNHGY; CDR2 reads SVAAGI. The CDR3 has 13 residues. The CDR3 loop reads CASSYVGDYGDTF. DNA for the CDR3: TGTGCCAGCAGTTACGTGGGAGACTATGGCGACACCTTC.

This clonotype was detected ten times or more. The rearrangement uses TRBV5-6 and TRBJ2-7; D not resolved. This CDR3 has 12 residues. Germline V gives CDR1 SGHDT, CDR2 YYEEEE. Trimming shortened V by 0 bases and J by 6 bases, and 7 bases separated the two germline ends. CDR3 sequence: CASSLGSVEQYF. CDR3 coding DNA: TGTGCCAGCAGCTTGGGTTCGGTCGAGCAGTACTTC. The whole variable domain, filled in from reference TRBV5-6 and TRBJ2-7, reads DAGVTQSPTHLIKTRGQQVTLRCSPKSGHDTVSWYQQALGQGPQFIFQYYEEEERQRGNFPDRFSGHQFPNYSSELNVNALLLGDSALYLCASSLGSVEQYFGPGTRLTVT.

This clonotype was detected once. Since no conserved phenylalanine or tryptophan closes the CDR3, a read error is the likely cause. V usage is TRBV5-1 and J usage is TRBJ1-3; D may be TRBD1 (5 bases). The V end lost 4 bases, the J end lost 4 bases, and 18 bases lay between the germline ends. The CDR3 contains 16 residues. CDR1 and CDR2 from the germline V gene are SGHRS and YFSETQ. CDR3 sequence reads: CASSAGGNAGGNTIYL. In DNA, the CDR3 is TGCGCCAGCAGCGCGGGGGGGAATGCCGGAGGAAACACCATATATCTT.

In its sample, this clonotype was seen many times. This chain links TRBV2 with TRBJ1-5; TRBD1 matches 7 bases. CDR3 size: 14 residues. Trimming cost V 7 bases and J 1 base; bases outside gene matches: 4. Looked up from germline, CDR1 is SNHLY and CDR2 is FYNNEI. CDR3 protein: CASNRGSSNQPQHF. The DNA of the CDR3 is TGTGCCAGCAACAGGGGTTCGAGCAATCAGCCCCAGCATTTT.

With regard to this clonotype: A far larger clone lies a single base away; this is likely a read error. This sequence joins TRBV2 and TRBJ2-1; TRBD2 matches 11 bases. The trim removed 5 bases at V and 7 bases at J, leaving 7 bases unmatched. Germline assignment: CDR1 SNHLY and CDR2 FYNNEI. The CDR3 runs 15 residues. The CDR3, as DNA: TGTGCCAGCAGTATACTAGCGGGAGTCCGAAATGAGCAGTTCTTC. Translated, it gives CASSILAGVRNEQFF.

This clonotype was observed many times. The chain has TRBV7-8 and TRBJ1-4; D remains ambiguous. This CDR3 spans 16 amino acids. Germline-derived CDR1 and CDR2 are SGHVS and FQNEAQ. V was clipped by 5 bases and J by 0 bases, with 13 bases between them. The CDR3 loop is CASSRLRAATNEKLFF. The CDR3 DNA reads as TGTGCCAGCAGCCGCCTTCGGGCCGCAACTAATGAAAAACTGTTTTTT.

This clonotype was counted many times. The chain links TRBV11-3 to TRBJ2-7; D could derive from TRBD1 or TRBD2 (5 bases each). V was clipped by 5 bases and J by 0 bases, with 17 bases between them. The CDR3 totals 16 residues. Germline V gene sequence: CDR1 SGHNT, CDR2 YENEEA. CDR3 in DNA: TGTGCCAGCAGCCCGGGGACCGCTAGTTCCTCCTACGAGCAGTACTTC. It specifies CASSPGTASSSYEQYF.

This clonotype was counted at least ten times. This rearrangement joins TRBV5-5 to TRBJ2-7; D is undetermined. Trimming took 5 bases from V and 5 from J, leaving 11 bases between them. CDR3 size: 12 residues. Per germline, CDR1 SGHKS and CDR2 YYEKEE (reference sequence). The CDR3 reads CASSDPVDEQYF. The CDR3 bases are TGTGCCAGCAGTGACCCGGTGGACGAGCAGTACTTC. Based on the CDR3 plus reference TRBV5-5 and TRBJ2-7, the full variable domain is DAGVTQSPTHLIKTRGQQVTLRCSPISGHKSVSWYQQVLGQGPQFIFQYYEKEERGRGNFPDRFSARQFPNYSSELNVNALLLGDSALYLCASSDPVDEQYFGPGTRLTVT.

This clonotype has at least ten counts. The chain has TRBV20-1 and TRBJ1-5; TRBD1 might be the D (5 bases). Germline V gene data show CDR1 as DFQATT and CDR2 as SNEGSKA (reference sequence). The CDR3 has 16 residues. The V end lost 0 bases, the J end lost 6 bases, and 18 bases lay between the germline ends. The chain's CDR3 is CSARDWALGDFQPQHF. The CDR3 coding sequence is TGCAGTGCTAGAGATTGGGCGTTGGGGGATTTTCAGCCCCAGCATTTT.

This chain connects TRBV6-1 to TRBJ2-3; unclear D gene. CDR1 is MNHNS and CDR2 is SASEGT in the germline V gene. The ends were cut back, 9 bases at V and 0 bases at J, with 7 bases in the middle. CDR3 length equals 12 residues. CDR3 sequence reads: CASAPSTDTQYF. The CDR3 bases are TGTGCCAGTGCCCCAAGCACAGATACGCAGTATTTT.

This clonotype was observed at least ten times. The rearrangement uses TRBV20-1 and TRBJ2-1; the D gene is possibly TRBD2 (6 bases). Trimming shortened V by 3 bases and J by 2 bases, and 17 bases separated the two germline ends. This CDR3 comprises 16 residues. Germline assignment: CDR1 DFQATT and CDR2 SNEGSKA (reference sequence). DNA of the CDR3: TGCAGTGCTAGGCTTTCCCTAGCGAGGCCCTACAATGAGCAGTTCTTC. This gives the protein CSARLSLARPYNEQFF.

There are many counts of this clonotype. V gene TRBV7-9 combines with J gene TRBJ2-7, with D possibly being TRBD1 (5 bases). The CDR3 spans 13 residues. The germline V gene encodes CDR1 SEHNR and CDR2 FQNEAQ (reference sequence). V was clipped by 5 bases and J by 2 bases, with 10 bases between them. CDR3: CASSPTDTYEQYF. CDR3 sequence (DNA): TGTGCCAGCAGCCCAACGGACACCTACGAGCAGTACTTC. Combining the CDR3 with reference TRBV7-9 and TRBJ2-7 gives the whole variable domain DTGVSQNPRHKITKRGQNVTFRCDPISEHNRLYWYRQTLGQGPEFLTYFQNEAQLEKSRLLSDRFSAERPKGSFSTLEIQRTEQGDSAMYLCASSPTDTYEQYFGPGTRLTVT.

With respect to this clonotype: This likely reflects a read error, since a far larger clone is one base away. J is TRBJ2-7 and V is TRBV6-2 or TRBV6-3; 7 bases agree with TRBD1. Per the germline V gene, CDR1 is MNHEY and CDR2 is SVGEGT. There are 14 residues in the CDR3. The CDR3 here is CASKTTGHTYEHYF. In DNA form, the CDR3 reads TGTGCCAGTAAAACGACAGGGCACACCTACGAGCATTACTTC.

Details on this clonotype: A read error likely explains this, since a far larger clone differs by one base. It is likely a read error, because the conserved phenylalanine at the end of the CDR3 is missing. The rearrangement uses TRBV6-2 or TRBV6-3 and TRBJ1-6; D unclear. The germline V gene encodes CDR1 MNHEY and CDR2 SVGEGT. V was pared by 0 bases and J by 5 bases, with 11 bases between. The CDR3 covers 16 residues. CDR3: CASSYSLGGNNSPLHS. CDR3 nucleotide sequence: TGTGCCAGCAGTTACTCGCTGGGCGGCAATAATTCACCCCTCCACTCT.

This clonotype was counted at least ten times. CDR3 protein: CASSQESRGTEQYF. The CDR3 DNA follows: TGCGCCAGCAGCCAAGAGTCGAGAGGCACCGAGCAGTACTTC. This sequence joins TRBV4-1 and TRBJ2-7, with D uncertain. Germline V gene sequence: CDR1 MGHRA, CDR2 YSYEKL. Trimming removed 0 bases from V and 6 bases from J, with 12 bases in between. The CDR3 extends over 14 amino acids.

Details on this clonotype: A far larger clone is one nucleotide away, so this likely arose from a read error. The genes are TRBV7-6 and TRBJ2-5; TRBD2 aligns across 7 bases. Near its end, the DNA agrees better with TRBJ2-1, so the J call may be wrong. Germline V gene lookup returns CDR1 SGHVS and CDR2 FNYEAQ. The CDR3 consists of 17 residues. CDR3 sequence (DNA): TGTGCCAGCAGCTTAGCAGGGGACTATAGCTCCTACGATGAGCAGTTCTTC. Translated, it gives CASSLAGDYSSYDEQFF.